The 22 T cell receptor beta chains presented below share a single source sample, sequenced in a study of Ad26.COV2.S vaccination and SARS-CoV-2 variants. Assay used: immunoSEQ multiplex PCR; TCRdb lists only in-frame clones, some missing. The sample includes 410,000 or so clones, 80% to 95% of them seen just once. Treatment denoted: 15 to 20 received Ad26.COV2.S at low or high dose, single or two shots; five or six received placebo; per-sample allocation not given. Repertoires come from day 63 after the first vaccine or placebo injection. This specimen was peripheral blood, taken in a trial of Ad26.COV2.S vaccine versus placebo. The origin of the receptors is a person between 18 and 59 years old who received the Ad26.COV2.S COVID-19 vaccine or a placebo.

The chain has TRBV9 and TRBJ1-6; D is uncertain. V gave up 0 bases and J gave up 6 bases, with 16 bases separating them. Germline V CDR1 and CDR2: SGDLS, YYNGEE. The CDR3 contains 17 residues. For the CDR3, the DNA is TGTGCCAGCAGCGTAGCAGGTCCCGGCACTATTAATTCACCCCTCCACTTT. Translating gives CASSVAGPGTINSPLHF.

The V call is TRBV7-9, the J call TRBJ1-1, with 8 bases that match TRBD1. V dropped 5 bases and J dropped 4; count of bases not matched to a gene: 6. Germline loops: CDR1 SEHNR, CDR2 FQNEAQ (reference sequence). The CDR3 has 14 residues. This CDR3 reads CASSVTGGSTEAFF. The DNA of the CDR3 is TGTGCCAGCAGCGTAACAGGGGGAAGCACTGAAGCTTTCTTT.

This chain links TRBV6-2 or TRBV6-3 with TRBJ2-5; D not certain. Germline V gives CDR1 MNHEY, CDR2 SVGEGT. The CDR3 is 13 residues long. Trimming cost V 4 bases and J 2 bases, with 8 bases left between them. The CDR3, as DNA: TGTGCCAGCAGTTGGCCCCCTCAAGAGACCCAGTACTTC. Translated, it gives CASSWPPQETQYF.

The V and J genes are TRBV7-2 and TRBJ2-1; 11 bases are a match to TRBD2. Germline V CDR1 and CDR2: SGHTA, FQGNSA. Trimming removed 5 bases from V and 6 bases from J; junction bases left unmatched: 9. The CDR3 contains 16 residues. The CDR3 here is CASSLPRLAGFNEQFF. The CDR3 coding sequence is TGTGCCAGCAGCCTCCCAAGACTAGCGGGGTTCAATGAGCAGTTCTTC.

This sequence joins TRBV11-2 and TRBJ2-7, with a weak D call TRBD2 (5 bases). With 5 bases removed from V and 7 bases from J, the gap between germline ends came to 18 bases. Germline V gene data show CDR1 as SGHAT and CDR2 as FQNNGV. The CDR3 sequence is 14 residues long. CDR3: CASSLITGRREQYF. The CDR3 region has the DNA TGTGCCAGCAGCCTAATAACGGGAAGGAGGGAGCAGTACTTC.

This clone was detected ten times or more. This sequence joins TRBV4-2 and TRBJ2-7; TRBD2 matches at 10 bases. After removal of 3 bases from V and 2 bases from J, the junction contained 10 bases not matched to a gene. The germline gives CDR1 LGHNA, CDR2 YNFKEQ. The CDR3 has 17 amino acids. CDR3 sequence reads: CASSQILAGGTAYEQYF. The CDR3 DNA reads TGTGCCAGCAGCCAGATTTTAGCGGGGGGAACCGCCTACGAGCAGTACTTC.

The chain uses TRBV30 and TRBJ2-1; D is uncertain. The length of the CDR3 is 12 residues. With 2 bases removed from V and 9 bases from J, the gap between germline ends came to 11 bases. Germline CDR1 and CDR2: GTSNPN and SVGIG (reference sequence). The CDR3 is CAWSPTNTEQFF. Here the CDR3 DNA reads TGTGCCTGGAGTCCAACTAACACTGAGCAGTTCTTC. Together with reference TRBV30 and TRBJ2-1, the CDR3 gives the full variable domain: SQTIHQWPATLVQPVGSPLSLECTVEGTSNPNLYWYRQAAGRGLQLLFYSVGIGQISSEVPQNLSASRPQDRQFILSSKKLLLSDSGFYLCAWSPTNTEQFFGPGTRLTVL.

This rearrangement joins TRBV19 to TRBJ1-1, with a tentative D call TRBD1 (5 bases). Germline loops: CDR1 LNHDA, CDR2 SQIVND (reference sequence). The CDR3 length is 13 residues. Trimming removed 7 bases at V and 4 bases at J, with 13 bases between. CDR3 nucleotides: TGTGCCAGTACCCCGGGACCTCTCACTGAAGCTTTCTTT. It yields the protein CASTPGPLTEAFF.

The chain carries TRBV7-2 and TRBJ2-5; the D is unclear. The CDR3 consists of 13 residues. Trimming took 4 bases from V and 4 from J, leaving 10 bases between them. The germline gives CDR1 SGHTA, CDR2 FQGNSA. The CDR3 DNA reads as TGTGCCAGCAGCTCCTTTAGGTTAGAGACCCAGTACTTC. Translated: CASSSFRLETQYF.

V gene TRBV9 combines with J gene TRBJ1-2; 9 bases map to TRBD1. Germline V CDR1 and CDR2: SGDLS, YYNGEE. After removal of 4 bases from V and 4 bases from J, the junction contained 8 bases not matched to a gene. This CDR3 is 15 amino acids long. The CDR3 reads CASSIGTGHIYGYTF. The CDR3 DNA reads TGTGCCAGCAGCATTGGGACAGGGCATATCTATGGCTACACCTTC.

This clone was observed a few times. The sample has other DNA sequences that encode this CDR3 too. The chain recombines TRBV6-5 with TRBJ1-5, with D unresolved. Trimming cost V 0 bases and J 0 bases, with 0 bases left between them. Germline assignment: CDR1 MNHEY and CDR2 SVGAGI. This CDR3 spans 13 amino acids. The CDR3 region has the DNA TGTGCCAGCAGTTACTCTAGCAATCAGCCCCAGCATTTT. Its translation: CASSYSSNQPQHF.

The CDR3 protein is CASSLGQAFRSSYNEQFF. CDR3 bases: TGTGCCAGCAGCTTAGGGCAGGCATTCAGGAGCTCCTACAATGAGCAGTTCTTC. V gene TRBV7-2 combines with J gene TRBJ2-1; D not certain. With 1 base removed from V and 0 bases from J, the gap between germline ends came to 16 bases. The CDR3 runs 18 residues. In germline, CDR1 is SGHTA, CDR2 FQGNSA. The complete variable domain, with remaining parts taken from reference TRBV7-2 and TRBJ2-1, reads GAGVSQSPSNKVTEKGKDVELRCDPISGHTALYWYRQSLGQGLEFLIYFQGNSAPDKSGLPSDRFSAERTGGSVSTLTIQRTQQEDSAVYLCASSLGQAFRSSYNEQFFGPGTRLTVL.

This clone was detected once. The gene calls are TRBV29-1 and TRBJ2-5; the D gene could be TRBD1 or TRBD2 (5 bases each). The CDR3 has 11 amino acids. The V and J ends lost 6 bases and 4 bases respectively, with 9 bases between them. Germline values: CDR1 SQVTM, CDR2 ANQGSEA. Here the CDR3 DNA reads TGCAGCGTCTGGGACGTAGAGACCCAGTACTTC. Protein sequence: CSVWDVETQYF.

This sequence joins TRBV4-3 and TRBJ2-1; D gene uncertain. Germline loops: CDR1 LGHNA, CDR2 YSLEER. This CDR3 spans 13 amino acids. V was cut by 2 bases and J by 0 bases, with 2 bases left in between. The CDR3 region is CASSQTSYNEQFF. The CDR3 nucleotides are TGCGCCAGCAGCCAAACCTCCTACAATGAGCAGTTCTTC.

The V call is TRBV6-5, the J call TRBJ2-7; D is perhaps TRBD1 (6 bases). This CDR3 has 13 amino acids. Germline V gives CDR1 MNHEY, CDR2 SVGAGI. V lost 5 bases and J lost 6, with 14 bases in between. CDR3 sequence reads: CASSTGQSTEQYF. The CDR3, as DNA: TGTGCCAGCAGTACGGGACAAAGTACCGAGCAGTACTTC.

The genes are TRBV7-8 and TRBJ2-3; no clear D gene. This CDR3 contains 14 residues. Germline CDR1 SGHVS, CDR2 FQNEAQ. The V gene lost 5 bases and the J gene lost 4 bases, with 13 bases spanning the gap. The CDR3 here is CASSVDEISDTQYF. The CDR3 nucleotides read TGTGCCAGCAGCGTGGATGAGATTTCAGATACGCAGTATTTT.

The chain links TRBV7-2 to TRBJ1-3, with D hard to call. There are 18 residues in the CDR3. Germline lookup yields CDR1 SGHTA and CDR2 FQGNSA. V was pared by 5 bases and J by 0 bases, with 20 bases between. CDR3: CASSTAPNRRVSGNTIYF. The CDR3 DNA follows: TGTGCCAGCAGCACCGCACCAAATCGTAGGGTCTCTGGAAACACCATATATTTT.

V usage is TRBV14 and J usage is TRBJ1-2; perhaps TRBD1 as D (5 bases). V lost 1 base, J lost 8 bases, and 8 bases lay in between. Germline V CDR1 and CDR2: SGHDN, FVKESK. The CDR3 runs 12 residues. CDR3 protein: CASSQVRGGYTF. The DNA for the CDR3 is TGTGCCAGCAGCCAAGTCCGGGGGGGCTACACCTTC.

J is TRBJ1-4 and V is TRBV29-1; weak D call: TRBD1 (5 bases). Trimming took 7 bases from V and 1 from J, leaving 13 bases between them. This CDR3 comprises 14 residues. Looked up from germline, CDR1 is SQVTM and CDR2 is ANQGSEA. The CDR3, as DNA: TGCAGCGCGGGAGAGGGACTAACTAATGAAAAACTGTTTTTT. This sequence encodes CSAGEGLTNEKLFF.

The chain joins TRBV29-1 to TRBJ1-1; TRBD1 might be the D (6 bases). The CDR3 runs 16 residues. V was shortened by 6 bases and J by 4 bases, with 24 bases between the two germline ends. Per the germline V gene, CDR1 is SQVTM and CDR2 is ANQGSEA. CDR3 in amino acids: CSVAQGLGSGGTEAFF. CDR3 DNA: TGCAGCGTCGCACAGGGTTTGGGCTCGGGGGGCACTGAAGCTTTCTTT.

The V call is TRBV7-9, the J call TRBJ2-1, with D tentatively TRBD2 (6 bases). The CDR3 has 15 residues. Germline V gene data show CDR1 as SEHNR and CDR2 as FQNEAQ (reference sequence). V shed 1 base and J shed 3 bases, with 10 bases lying between them. CDR3 in amino acids: CASSLVGGNYNEQFF. CDR3 bases: TGTGCCAGCAGCTTAGTCGGGGGAAACTACAATGAGCAGTTCTTC.

This chain joins TRBV1 and TRBJ2-5; the tabulated D call, TRBD1, remains unverified against the DNA. TRBV1 is deemed a pseudogene. This CDR3 contains 16 residues. In DNA form, the CDR3 reads TGCACCAGCAGCCAAGACCAGGGGCCTCTCCAAGAGACCCAGTACTTC. Its protein is CTSSQDQGPLQETQYF.